The 10 T cell receptor beta chains reported below all come from one sample, sequenced in a study of T cells after yellow fever vaccination. TCRdb independently ran MiXCR on the 5' RACE reads; one entry per CDR3 protein. Of over 300,000 distinct CDR3 sequences in the sample, around 6.8% are singletons; the top ten hold 15% to 20%. This material consisted of PBMCs, taken about 49 days after the first yellow fever vaccination. The receptors shown here come from a man aged 18 to 29 who received the YFV17D yellow fever vaccine.

The J gene is TRBJ1-4, the V gene TRBV4-1; D is undetermined. V lost 4 bases and J 4 bases, leaving 16 bases between the germline ends. The CDR3 has 16 residues. Germline lookup yields CDR1 MGHRA and CDR2 YSYEKL. The DNA of the CDR3 is TGCGCCAGCAGCCTACGGGCAACGCAAGTTAATGAAAAACTGTTTTTT. This sequence encodes CASSLRATQVNEKLFF.

The chain links TRBV12-3 or TRBV12-4 to TRBJ2-5; D not resolved. Trimming stripped 7 bases from V and 2 bases from J, with 5 bases between. The CDR3 is made up of 11 amino acids. CDR3 region: CASKTQETQYF. The DNA for the CDR3 is TGTGCCAGCAAGACGCAAGAGACCCAGTACTTC.

The chain employs TRBV7-9 and TRBJ1-6; D is perhaps TRBD1 (6 bases). V was trimmed by 0 bases and J by 6 bases, leaving 12 bases between them. The CDR3 is made up of 16 amino acids. The germline CDR1 and CDR2 sequences are SEHNR and FQNEAQ (reference sequence). The CDR3 DNA follows: TGTGCCAGCAGCTTAGCGTCGGGGGCCCTTAATTCACCCCTCCACTTT. This codes for CASSLASGALNSPLHF.

This sequence joins TRBV7-2 and TRBJ1-6; D is possibly TRBD1 (5 bases). The V and J ends lost 5 bases and 8 bases respectively, with 13 bases between them. The germline CDR1 and CDR2 sequences are SGHTA and FQGNSA. CDR3 length: 14 amino acids. CDR3 sequence (DNA): TGTGCCAGCAGCCCCGTGGGGGGAGATTCACCCCTCCACTTT. Residues: CASSPVGGDSPLHF.

V usage is TRBV9 and J usage is TRBJ2-7; 8 nucleotides line up with TRBD2. With 0 bases clipped from V and 9 bases from J, the junction kept 8 bases outside the gene matches. Germline V lookup: CDR1 SGDLS, CDR2 YYNGEE. The length of the CDR3 is 14 residues. The CDR3 protein is CASSVDSAGGLQYF. DNA for the CDR3: TGTGCCAGCAGCGTAGATTCTGCGGGGGGTTTGCAGTACTTC.

This clonotype turned up a few times. The rearrangement joins TRBV11-1 to TRBJ2-5; 7 positions match TRBD2. The V segment lost 5 bases and the J segment 3 bases; nucleotides outside the gene matches: 12. Germline lookup yields CDR1 SGHAT and CDR2 FQDESV (reference sequence). The length of the CDR3 is 16 residues. CDR3 in DNA: TGTGCCAGCAGCCCCGAAGCCGGGGGGTGGAAAGAGACCCAGTACTTC. Translation: CASSPEAGGWKETQYF.

This clonotype was counted a few times. A junction end diverges from the germline sequence, so it may reflect a read error. The CDR3 region is CASSRDREDGYTF. The CDR3, as DNA: TGTGCTAGCAGCCGGGACAGGGAGGATGGCTACACCTTC. The rearrangement links TRBV7-7 to TRBJ1-2; 9 bases fit TRBD1. CDR3 length: 13 amino acids. The germline V gene has CDR1 SSHAT and CDR2 FNYEAQ (reference sequence).

The V and J genes are TRBV3-1 and TRBJ1-6; 9 bases line up with TRBD1. This CDR3 has 15 amino acids. Losses at the gene ends were 1 base for V and 9 bases for J; bases not matched to a gene: 4. Germline V gene lookup returns CDR1 LGHDT and CDR2 YNNKEL (reference sequence). The CDR3 nucleotides are TGTGCCAGCAGCCAAGGGGACAGGGAATTTTCACCCCTCCACTTT. Translated, it gives CASSQGDREFSPLHF.

This clonotype was detected ten times or more. The J gene is TRBJ1-5, the V gene TRBV5-5, with D maybe TRBD1 (5 bases). CDR1 is SGHKS and CDR2 is YYEKEE in the germline V gene (reference sequence). V was pared by 0 bases and J by 6 bases, with 19 bases between. The CDR3 covers 17 residues. CDR3 DNA sequence: TGTGCCAGCAGCTTGGTCGCGGGACCGCGAGTGGGTCAGCCCCAGCATTTT. Encoded protein: CASSLVAGPRVGQPQHF.

The V gene is TRBV30, the J gene TRBJ1-1; 8 positions agree with TRBD1. The ends lost 3 bases at V and 3 bases at J; junction bases unmatched: 9. Germline CDR1 and CDR2: GTSNPN and SVGIG (reference sequence). This CDR3 has 15 residues. The CDR3 reads CAWSRLTGGYTEAFF. CDR3 DNA: TGTGCCTGGAGCCGACTAACAGGGGGGTACACTGAAGCTTTCTTT.